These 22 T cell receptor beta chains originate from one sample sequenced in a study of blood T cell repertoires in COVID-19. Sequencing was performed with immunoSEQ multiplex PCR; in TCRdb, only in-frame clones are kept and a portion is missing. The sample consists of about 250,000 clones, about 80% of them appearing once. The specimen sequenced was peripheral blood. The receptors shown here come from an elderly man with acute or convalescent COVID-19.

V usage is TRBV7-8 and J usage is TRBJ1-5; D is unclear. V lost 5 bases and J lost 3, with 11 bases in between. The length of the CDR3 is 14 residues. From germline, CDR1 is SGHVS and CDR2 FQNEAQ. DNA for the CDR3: TGTGCCAGCAGCGGCAACAGCATCAATCAGCCCCAGCATTTT. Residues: CASSGNSINQPQHF. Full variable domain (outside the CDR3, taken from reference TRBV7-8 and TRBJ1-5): GAGVSQSPRYKVAKRGQDVALRCDPISGHVSLFWYQQALGQGPEFLTYFQNEAQLDKSGLPSDRFFAERPEGSVSTLKIQRTQQEDSAVYLCASSGNSINQPQHFGDGTRLSIL.

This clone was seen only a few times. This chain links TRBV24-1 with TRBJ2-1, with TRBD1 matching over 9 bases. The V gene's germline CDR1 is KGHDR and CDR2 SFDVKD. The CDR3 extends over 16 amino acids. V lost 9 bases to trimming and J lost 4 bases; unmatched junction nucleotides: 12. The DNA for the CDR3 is TGTGCCACCGCTAGTCCGGGACAGGGAAAGTACAATGAGCAGTTCTTC. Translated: CATASPGQGKYNEQFF.

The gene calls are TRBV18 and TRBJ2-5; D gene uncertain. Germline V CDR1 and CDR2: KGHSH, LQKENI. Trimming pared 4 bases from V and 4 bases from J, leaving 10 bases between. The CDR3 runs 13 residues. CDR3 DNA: TGTGCCAGCTCACTCTTAACTCGAGAGACCCAGTACTTC. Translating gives CASSLLTRETQYF.

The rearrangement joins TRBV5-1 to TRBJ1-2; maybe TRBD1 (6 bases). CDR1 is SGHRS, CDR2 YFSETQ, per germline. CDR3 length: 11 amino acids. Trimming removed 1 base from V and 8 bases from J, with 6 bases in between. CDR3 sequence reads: CASSLQGGYTF. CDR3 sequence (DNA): TGCGCCAGCAGCTTGCAGGGGGGCTACACCTTC.

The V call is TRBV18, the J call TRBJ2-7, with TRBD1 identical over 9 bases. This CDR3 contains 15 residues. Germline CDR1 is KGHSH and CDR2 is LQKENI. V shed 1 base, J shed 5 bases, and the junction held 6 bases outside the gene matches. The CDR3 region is CASSPLGQGRNEQYF. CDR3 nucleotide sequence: TGTGCCAGCTCACCACTGGGACAGGGCCGGAACGAGCAGTACTTC.

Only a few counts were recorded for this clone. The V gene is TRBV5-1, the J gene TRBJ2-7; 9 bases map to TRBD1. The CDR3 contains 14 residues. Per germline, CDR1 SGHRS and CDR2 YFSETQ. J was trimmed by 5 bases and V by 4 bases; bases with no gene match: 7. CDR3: CASSRGQGFNEQYF. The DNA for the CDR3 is TGCGCCAGCAGCCGGGGACAGGGATTCAACGAGCAGTACTTC.

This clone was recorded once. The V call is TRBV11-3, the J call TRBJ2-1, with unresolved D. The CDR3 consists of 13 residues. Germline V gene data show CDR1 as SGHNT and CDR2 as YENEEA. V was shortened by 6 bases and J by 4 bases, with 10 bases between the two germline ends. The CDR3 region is CASSPGPYNEQFF. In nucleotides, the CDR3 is TGTGCCAGCAGTCCTGGGCCTTACAATGAGCAGTTCTTC.

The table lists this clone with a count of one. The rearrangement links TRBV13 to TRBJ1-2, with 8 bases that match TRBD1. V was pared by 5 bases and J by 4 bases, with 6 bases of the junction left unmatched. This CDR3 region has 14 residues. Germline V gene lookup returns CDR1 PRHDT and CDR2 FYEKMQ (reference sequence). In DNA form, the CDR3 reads TGTGCCAGCAGCCGACAGGGGATCGGCTATGGCTACACCTTC. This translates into CASSRQGIGYGYTF.

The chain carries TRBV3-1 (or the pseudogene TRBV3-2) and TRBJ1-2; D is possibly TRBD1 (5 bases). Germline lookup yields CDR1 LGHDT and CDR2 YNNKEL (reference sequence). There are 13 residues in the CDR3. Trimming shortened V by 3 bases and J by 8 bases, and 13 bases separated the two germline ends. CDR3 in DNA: TGTGCCAGCAGCCAGTCAGGGATGAGGGGCTACACCTTC. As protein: CASSQSGMRGYTF.

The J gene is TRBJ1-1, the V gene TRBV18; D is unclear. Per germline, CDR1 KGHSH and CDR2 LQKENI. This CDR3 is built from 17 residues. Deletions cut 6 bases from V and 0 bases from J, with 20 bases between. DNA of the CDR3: TGTGCCAGCTCTTCCCAAGCGGCTCCTTTCATGAACACTGAAGCTTTCTTT. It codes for CASSSQAAPFMNTEAFF.

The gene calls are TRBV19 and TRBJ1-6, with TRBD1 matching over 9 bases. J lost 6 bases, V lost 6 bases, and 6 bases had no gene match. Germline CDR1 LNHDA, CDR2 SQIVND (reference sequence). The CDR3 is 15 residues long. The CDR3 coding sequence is TGTGCCAGTAGCCTACAGGGGGCAGGTAATTCACCCCTCCACTTT. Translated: CASSLQGAGNSPLHF.

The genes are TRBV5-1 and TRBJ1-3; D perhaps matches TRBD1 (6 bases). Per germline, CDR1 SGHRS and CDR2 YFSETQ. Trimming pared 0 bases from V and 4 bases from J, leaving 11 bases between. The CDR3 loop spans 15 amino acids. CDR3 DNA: TGCGCCAGCAGCTTGGTCGGACAGCGGGGAAACACCATATATTTT. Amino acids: CASSLVGQRGNTIYF.

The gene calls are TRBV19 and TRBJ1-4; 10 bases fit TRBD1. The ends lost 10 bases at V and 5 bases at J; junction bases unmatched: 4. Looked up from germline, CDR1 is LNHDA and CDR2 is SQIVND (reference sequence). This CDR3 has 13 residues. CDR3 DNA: TGTGCCACCAGGGACAGGGGCAATGAAAAACTGTTTTTT. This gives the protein CATRDRGNEKLFF. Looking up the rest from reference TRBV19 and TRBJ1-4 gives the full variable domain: DGGITQSPKYLFRKEGQNVTLSCEQNLNHDAMYWYRQDPGQGLRLIYYSQIVNDFQKGDIAEGYSVSREKKESFPLTVTSAQKNPTAFYLCATRDRGNEKLFFGSGTQLSVL.

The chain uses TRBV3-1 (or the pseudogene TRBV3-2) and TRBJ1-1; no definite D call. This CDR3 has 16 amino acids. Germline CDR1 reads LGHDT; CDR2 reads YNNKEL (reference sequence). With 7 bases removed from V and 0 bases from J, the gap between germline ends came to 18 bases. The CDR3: CASTRYQAGMNTEAFF. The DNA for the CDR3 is TGTGCCAGCACCAGGTATCAGGCAGGTATGAACACTGAAGCTTTCTTT.

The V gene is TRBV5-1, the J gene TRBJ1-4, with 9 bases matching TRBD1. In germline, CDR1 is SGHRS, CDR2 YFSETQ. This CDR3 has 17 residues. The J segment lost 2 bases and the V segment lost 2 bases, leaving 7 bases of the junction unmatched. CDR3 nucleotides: TGCGCCAGCAGCTTCCTCCCCACAGGGGGCACTAATGAAAAACTGTTTTTT. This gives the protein CASSFLPTGGTNEKLFF.

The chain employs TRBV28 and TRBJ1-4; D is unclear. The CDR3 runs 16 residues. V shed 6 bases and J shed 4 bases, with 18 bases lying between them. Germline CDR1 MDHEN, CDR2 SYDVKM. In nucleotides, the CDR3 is TGTGCCAGCAGACCATGGAGCGGCCGCGGTAATGAAAAACTGTTTTTT. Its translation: CASRPWSGRGNEKLFF.

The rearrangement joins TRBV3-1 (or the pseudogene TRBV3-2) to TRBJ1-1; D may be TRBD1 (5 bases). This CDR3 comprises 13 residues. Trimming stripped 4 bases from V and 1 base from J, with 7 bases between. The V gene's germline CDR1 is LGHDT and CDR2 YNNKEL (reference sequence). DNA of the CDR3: TGTGCCAGCAGCCGGGGCCCGAACACTGAAGCTTTCTTT. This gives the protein CASSRGPNTEAFF.

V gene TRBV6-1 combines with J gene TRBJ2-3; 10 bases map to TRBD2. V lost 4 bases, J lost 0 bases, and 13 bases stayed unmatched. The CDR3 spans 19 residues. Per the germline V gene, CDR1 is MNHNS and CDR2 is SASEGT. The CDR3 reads CASSARRTSGTSSTDTQYF. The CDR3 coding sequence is TGTGCCAGCAGTGCTCGAAGGACTAGCGGAACGTCTAGCACAGATACGCAGTATTTT.

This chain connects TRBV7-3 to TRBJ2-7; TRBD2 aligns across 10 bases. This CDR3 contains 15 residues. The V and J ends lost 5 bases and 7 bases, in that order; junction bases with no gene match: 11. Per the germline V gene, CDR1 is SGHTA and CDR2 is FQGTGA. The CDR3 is CASSPWLAGVEEQYF. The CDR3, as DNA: TGTGCCAGCAGCCCGTGGCTAGCGGGAGTGGAAGAGCAGTACTTC.

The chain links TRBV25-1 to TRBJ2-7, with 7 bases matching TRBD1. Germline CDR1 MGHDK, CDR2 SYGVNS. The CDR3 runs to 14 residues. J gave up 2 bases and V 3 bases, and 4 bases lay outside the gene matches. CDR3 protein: CASSEGTVTYEQYF. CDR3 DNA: TGTGCCAGCAGTGAGGGGACAGTAACCTACGAGCAGTACTTC.

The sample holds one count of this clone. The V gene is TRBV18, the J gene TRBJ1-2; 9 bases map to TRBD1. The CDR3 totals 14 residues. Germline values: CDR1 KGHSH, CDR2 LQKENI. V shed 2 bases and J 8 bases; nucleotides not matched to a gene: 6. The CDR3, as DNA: TGTGCCAGCTCACCATTGGACAGGGGCCGAGGCTACACCTTC. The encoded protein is CASSPLDRGRGYTF.

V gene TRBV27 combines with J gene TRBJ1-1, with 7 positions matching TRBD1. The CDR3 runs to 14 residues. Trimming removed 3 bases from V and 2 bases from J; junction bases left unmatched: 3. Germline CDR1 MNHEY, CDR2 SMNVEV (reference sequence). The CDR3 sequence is CASSLTGINTEAFF. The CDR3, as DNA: TGTGCCAGCAGTTTGACAGGGATCAACACTGAAGCTTTCTTT.